This T cell receptor beta chain was profiled in a study of T-cell reconstitution after alpha-beta-depleted transplantation in children. Unique molecular identifiers were built into the TCRbeta library. MiXCR was run by TCRdb on the PCR reads, yielding one entry per CDR3 protein. The sample carries 500,000 to 600,000 distinct CDR3 sequences, approximately 30% recorded once. This clonotype was recorded at least ten times. The V gene lost 6 bases and the J gene lost 0 bases, with 14 bases spanning the gap. Germline-derived CDR1 and CDR2 are SQVTM and ANQGSEA. The CDR3 spans 14 residues. V and J are TRBV29-1 and TRBJ1-2, with D possibly TRBD1 on 6 matching bases. The sequence came from a human donor who donated a stem cell graft to a child with aplastic anemia. Material: PBMCs from the stem cell graft donor, obtained from the stem cell graft. The CDR3 DNA is TGCAGCGTCCCAACAGGGTCCGCTAACTATGGCTACACCTTC. It yields the protein CSVPTGSANYGYTF. The variable domain in full, with the rest retrieved from reference TRBV29-1 and TRBJ1-2, is SAVISQKPSRDICQRGTSLTIQCQVDSQVTMMFWYRQQPGQSLTLIATANQGSEATYESGFVIDKFPISRPNLTFSTLTVSNMSPEDSSIYLCSVPTGSANYGYTFGSGTRLTVV.